The rows below give T cell receptor beta chains drawn from one sample of a study of blood T cell repertoires in COVID-19. The table came from immunoSEQ multiplex PCR; TCRdb's copy has only in-frame clones and leaves some out. The sample comprises almost 65,000 clones, about nine tenths of which are singletons, and less than 55% rests with the top ten. Sequencing was carried out using peripheral blood. The receptors originated from a woman in her fifties or sixties with COVID-19, enrolled during active disease. Each CDR3 is given with its conserved first and last residue. Each record gives: J gene, clone size, D gene, V gene, CDR3 DNA, CDR3 protein. D genes are given only for firm matches. Not every row has a clone size; where given, it reads once, few, many or a size class.

J: TRBJ1-2; size: NA; D: NA; V: TRBV6-5; DNA: TGTGCCAGCAGTTACTCTGGGGGCCACTATGGCTACACCTTC; CDR3: CASSYSGGHYGYTF
J: TRBJ2-7; size: NA; D: TRBD1; V: TRBV11-3; DNA: TGTGCCAGCAGCCTTACCGGGACAGGTCCCTCCTACGAGCAGTACTTC; CDR3: CASSLTGTGPSYEQYF
J: TRBJ1-5; size: NA; D: TRBD1; V: TRBV30; DNA: TGTGCCTGGAGTCGGGGACAGGGCAATCAGCCCCAGCATTTT; CDR3: CAWSRGQGNQPQHF
J: TRBJ2-7; size: once; D: TRBD2; V: TRBV6-5; DNA: TGTGCCAGCAGTCCCCCGGGACTACCAGAGCAGTACTTC; CDR3: CASSPPGLPEQYF
J: TRBJ1-1; size: NA; D: NA; V: TRBV6-5; DNA: TGTGCCAGCAGTTACTCACGACAGAACACTGAAGCTTTCTTT; CDR3: CASSYSRQNTEAFF
J: TRBJ1-2; size: once; D: NA; V: TRBV2; DNA: TGTGCCAGCGACCGGTCATGGGGGGACTATGGCTACACCTTC; CDR3: CASDRSWGDYGYTF
J: TRBJ1-2; size: NA; D: NA; V: TRBV6-6; DNA: TGTGCCAGCAGTTACGGGCAGGGAGGTGGCTACACCTTC; CDR3: CASSYGQGGGYTF
J: TRBJ1-3; size: NA; D: NA; V: TRBV30; DNA: TGTGCCTGGAGTTGGGGGGGGGACTCTGGAAACACCATATATTTT; CDR3: CAWSWGGDSGNTIYF
J: TRBJ1-2; size: once; D: TRBD1; V: TRBV7-2; DNA: TGTGCCAGCAGCTTAGGTTCCCGAGGACAGGGTATCGGTGGCTACACCTTC; CDR3: CASSLGSRGQGIGGYTF
J: TRBJ2-3; size: NA; D: TRBD2; V: TRBV19; DNA: TGTGCCAGCGCCTCAAGCGGGAGTCCAGATACGCAGTATTTT; CDR3: CASASSGSPDTQYF
J: TRBJ2-2; size: NA; D: NA; V: TRBV5-6; DNA: TGTGCCAGCTCCTACACCGGGGAGCTGTTTTTT; CDR3: CASSYTGELFF
J: TRBJ2-5; size: NA; D: TRBD1; V: TRBV19; DNA: TGTGCCAGTAGTAGGGACAGGCAAGAGACCCAGTACTTC; CDR3: CASSRDRQETQYF
J: TRBJ1-2; size: NA; D: NA; V: TRBV6-1; DNA: TGTGCCAGCAGTGACGCCCGGAGAAGAGACTATGGCTACACCTTC; CDR3: CASSDARRRDYGYTF
J: TRBJ2-3; size: NA; D: NA; V: TRBV24-1; DNA: TGTGCCACCAGTGATTTTAGGGGTAGCACAGATACGCAGTATTTT; CDR3: CATSDFRGSTDTQYF
J: TRBJ1-1; size: NA; D: TRBD1; V: TRBV29-1; DNA: TGCAGCGTCGCCACAGGGGGCGGCACTGAAGCTTTCTTT; CDR3: CSVATGGGTEAFF
J: TRBJ1-1; size: NA; D: NA; V: TRBV11-3; DNA: TGTGCCAGCAGCCGCGGCAGGGACACTGAAGCTTTCTTT; CDR3: CASSRGRDTEAFF
J: TRBJ2-2; size: NA; D: TRBD2; V: TRBV3-1/TRBV3-2; DNA: TGTGCCAGCAGCCAAGGCCGGACTAGCGGGATTCCCGGGGAGCTGTTTTTT; CDR3: CASSQGRTSGIPGELFF
J: TRBJ1-2; size: NA; D: TRBD1; V: TRBV11-2; DNA: TGTGCCAGCAGCTTGGACAGGGCGTATGGCTACACCTTC; CDR3: CASSLDRAYGYTF
J: TRBJ2-1; size: NA; D: TRBD2; V: TRBV18; DNA: TGTGCCAGCTCAAGACTAGCGGGAGGGCCCCATGAGCAGTTCTTC; CDR3: CASSRLAGGPHEQFF
J: TRBJ2-1; size: NA; D: NA; V: TRBV12-5; DNA: TGTGCTAGTGGTTTGCTTGTGTGGGGGCTGATGGAGAATGAGCAGTTCTTC; CDR3: CASGLLVWGLMENEQFF
J: TRBJ2-7; size: NA; D: TRBD2; V: TRBV7-8; DNA: TGTGCCAGCAGCTTAGTGGGAGGGACCTACGAGCAGTACTTC; CDR3: CASSLVGGTYEQYF
J: TRBJ2-1; size: NA; D: NA; V: TRBV5-6; DNA: TGTGCCAGCAGCTTGGGCCTAACCAGCGGGTACAATGAGCAGTTCTTC; CDR3: CASSLGLTSGYNEQFF
J: TRBJ1-2; size: NA; D: TRBD1; V: TRBV5-8; DNA: TGTGCCAGCAGCTACTCGGACAGGGAGATCTATGGCTACACCTTC; CDR3: CASSYSDREIYGYTF
J: TRBJ2-7; size: NA; D: NA; V: TRBV19; DNA: TGTGCCAGTAGTACCCAGGGGAGAGACTACGAGCAGTACTTC; CDR3: CASSTQGRDYEQYF
J: TRBJ2-2; size: NA; D: NA; V: TRBV19; DNA: TGTGCCAGTAGGGATACAGAAATCGGCGGGGAGCTGTTTTTT; CDR3: CASRDTEIGGELFF
J: TRBJ1-6; size: NA; D: TRBD1; V: TRBV10-3; DNA: TGTGCCATCAGCGGACAGGGACTTAATTCACCCCTCCACTTT; CDR3: CAISGQGLNSPLHF
J: TRBJ2-5; size: once; D: NA; V: TRBV2; DNA: TGTGCCAGCAGGACAGGCCCATCGGAGACCCAGTACTTC; CDR3: CASRTGPSETQYF
J: TRBJ2-1; size: NA; D: TRBD1; V: TRBV29-1; DNA: TGCAGCGGGGTGCGACAGGGTAATGAGCAGTTCTTC; CDR3: CSGVRQGNEQFF
J: TRBJ1-2; size: NA; D: TRBD1; V: TRBV4-3; DNA: TGCGCCAGCAGCCGAGGCGGAACAGGGGCCTATGGCTACACCTTC; CDR3: CASSRGGTGAYGYTF
J: TRBJ1-3; size: NA; D: NA; V: TRBV5-3; DNA: TGTGCCAGAAGCTTAGGGGACTCCAGAAATGGAAACACCATATATTTT; CDR3: CARSLGDSRNGNTIYF
J: TRBJ1-2; size: once; D: TRBD1; V: TRBV4-1; DNA: TGCGCCAGCAGCCAAACCGGGACAGTTAACTATGGCTACACCTTC; CDR3: CASSQTGTVNYGYTF
J: TRBJ1-6; size: few; D: NA; V: TRBV3-1/TRBV3-2; DNA: TGTGCCAGCAGCCAAGCGGAGACTTCACCCCTCCACTTT; CDR3: CASSQAETSPLHF
J: TRBJ1-5; size: NA; D: NA; V: TRBV28; DNA: TGTGCCAGTAGGGGAAGCAATCAGCCCCAGCATTTT; CDR3: CASRGSNQPQHF
J: TRBJ2-7; size: NA; D: NA; V: TRBV5-5; DNA: TGTGCCAGCAGCTTTCAGGCCAGCTCCTACGAGCAGTACTTC; CDR3: CASSFQASSYEQYF
J: TRBJ2-5; size: NA; D: TRBD1; V: TRBV10-3; DNA: TGTGCCACCAGGGGGCCTGAGGAGACCCAGTACTTC; CDR3: CATRGPEETQYF
J: TRBJ2-5; size: NA; D: TRBD2; V: TRBV7-9; DNA: TGTGCCAGCAGCGGGGAGCGGGAGGGCCCCCAAGAGACCCAGTACTTC; CDR3: CASSGEREGPQETQYF
J: TRBJ1-6; size: NA; D: TRBD1; V: TRBV5-1; DNA: TGCGCCAGCAGCTGGGGGACAGGGAATTCACCCCTCCACTTT; CDR3: CASSWGTGNSPLHF
J: TRBJ2-7; size: NA; D: NA; V: TRBV18; DNA: TGTGCCAGCTCACGTAGGGGACACCCAACCTACGAGCAGTACTTC; CDR3: CASSRRGHPTYEQYF
J: TRBJ1-1; size: NA; D: NA; V: TRBV18; DNA: TGTGCCAGCTCACCGGTAGAGAACACTGAAGCTTTCTTT; CDR3: CASSPVENTEAFF
J: TRBJ1-2; size: NA; D: NA; V: TRBV3-1/TRBV3-2; DNA: TGTGCCAGCAGCCAGGACAGTAACTATGGCTACACCTTC; CDR3: CASSQDSNYGYTF
J: TRBJ1-3; size: NA; D: NA; V: TRBV20-1; DNA: TGCTCTTGGCCTGTCCGAAACACCATATATTTT; CDR3: CSWPVRNTIYF
J: TRBJ1-1; size: few; D: NA; V: TRBV19; DNA: TGTGCCAGTAGCACAGGGTTGGGCACTGAAGCTTTCTTT; CDR3: CASSTGLGTEAFF
J: TRBJ2-1; size: few; D: NA; V: TRBV7-2; DNA: TGTGCCAGCAGCCCAGGCCGGACAAGGTTGGGCAATGAGCAGTTCTTC; CDR3: CASSPGRTRLGNEQFF
J: TRBJ2-7; size: NA; D: NA; V: TRBV7-9; DNA: TGTGCCAGCAGCACCCGACAGGTGGAGGACGAGCAGTACTTC; CDR3: CASSTRQVEDEQYF
J: TRBJ1-6; size: NA; D: NA; V: TRBV3-1/TRBV3-2; DNA: TGTGCCAGCAGCCATACAGGGATGAATTCACCCCTCCACTTT; CDR3: CASSHTGMNSPLHF
J: TRBJ2-7; size: NA; D: NA; V: TRBV18; DNA: TGTGCCAGCTCACCACTGGGCCACGAGCAGTACTTC; CDR3: CASSPLGHEQYF
J: TRBJ1-2; size: NA; D: NA; V: TRBV28; DNA: TGTGCCAGCAGTGCAGCCGGGACATCCAACTATGGCTACACCTTC; CDR3: CASSAAGTSNYGYTF
J: TRBJ1-1; size: NA; D: NA; V: TRBV2; DNA: TGTGCCAGCATTTGGCAGGTTATGAACACTGAAGCTTTCTTT; CDR3: CASIWQVMNTEAFF
J: TRBJ1-4; size: NA; D: NA; V: TRBV28; DNA: TGTGCCAGCAGATCACTCGAAAAACTGTTTTTT; CDR3: CASRSLEKLFF
J: TRBJ1-1; size: NA; D: TRBD1; V: TRBV24-1; DNA: TGTGCCACCAGGGGGACAGAGCACACTGAAGCTTTCTTT; CDR3: CATRGTEHTEAFF
J: TRBJ2-7; size: NA; D: TRBD2; V: TRBV3-1/TRBV3-2; DNA: TGTGCCAGCAGCCAAGAAGTAGGCGGGAGATTTCACGAGCAGTACTTC; CDR3: CASSQEVGGRFHEQYF